The 27 T cell receptor beta chains in this list originate from one sample, sequenced in a study of beta chain features in type 1 diabetes (dated by TCRdb to the late 2010s). Results and caveats for the whole study, not just this receptor: In all four CD4+ subsets, TCRB CDR3 length was moderately but significantly shorter in type 1 diabetes patients.

Library method: the immunoSEQ multiplex PCR assay. The High Capacity cDNA Reverse Transcription Kit was used to reverse transcribe all of the isolated RNA, meaning that expressed TCRB transcripts were what got sequenced. This is the immuneACCESS table as TCRdb keeps it, with only in-frame sequences that have V and J called. A part of the clones is gone; compared with another copy, unresolved V genes explain less than half, and the rest is unexplained. A total of about 340,000 clones appear in this sample, about 13% of them only once. The ten top clones hold about 0.016% of the sample. Which antigens these TCRs recognize remains unknown. The material sequenced was naive CD4+ T cells from blood. The meaning of the sample's cell subset or site label: true naive CD4+ T cells. Receptor source: a woman between 18 and 29 years old with type 1 diabetes.

This clone was counted between two and nine times. In DNA, the CDR3 is TGTGCCAGCAGCTCCAGGACAGGGCGGAATGAGCAGTTCTTC. It codes for CASSSRTGRNEQFF. The chain couples TRBV7-2 to TRBJ2-1; 8 nucleotides match TRBD1. The ends lost 4 bases at V and 7 bases at J; junction bases unmatched: 6. This CDR3 is built from 14 residues. The germline gives CDR1 SGHTA, CDR2 FQGNSA.

This clone was seen a few times. This sequence joins TRBV30 and TRBJ1-1; TRBD1 might be the D (6 bases). The V end lost 2 bases, the J end lost 1 base, and 11 bases lay between the germline ends. CDR1 GTSNPN and CDR2 SVGIG come from the germline V gene (reference sequence). The CDR3 has 14 amino acids. CDR3 in DNA: TGTGCCTGGAGTAAAGGACAGCCGAACACTGAAGCTTTCTTT. Protein: CAWSKGQPNTEAFF.

This clone was seen a handful of times. The chain employs TRBV7-3 and TRBJ2-3; 7 bases agree with TRBD2. The germline gives CDR1 SGHTA, CDR2 FQGTGA. The CDR3 is 15 residues long. Trimming cost V 2 bases and J 2 bases; bases outside gene matches: 4. DNA for the CDR3: TGTGCCAGCAGCTTACCTAGCGGTTCCACAGATACGCAGTATTTT. Its protein is CASSLPSGSTDTQYF.

This clone was detected only a few times. The gene calls are TRBV30 and TRBJ2-3, with D maybe TRBD1 (5 bases). The germline V gene has CDR1 GTSNPN and CDR2 SVGIG (reference sequence). The V end lost 4 bases, the J end lost 5 bases, and 13 bases lay between the germline ends. There are 13 residues in the CDR3. CDR3: CAWTPGLGDTQYF. The CDR3 DNA reads as TGTGCCTGGACCCCAGGGCTTGGAGATACGCAGTATTTT. Complete variable domain (other parts from reference TRBV30 and TRBJ2-3): SQTIHQWPATLVQPVGSPLSLECTVEGTSNPNLYWYRQAAGRGLQLLFYSVGIGQISSEVPQNLSASRPQDRQFILSSKKLLLSDSGFYLCAWTPGLGDTQYFGPGTRLTVL.

This clone was observed a few times. The V and J genes are TRBV5-4 and TRBJ2-7, with 11 bases fitting TRBD1. CDR3 length equals 14 residues. The V gene end was trimmed by 1 base and the J gene end by 6 bases; junction bases not matched to a gene: 3. Germline assignment: CDR1 SGHNT and CDR2 YYREEE (reference sequence). CDR3 sequence reads: CASSLKGTGGEQYV. CDR3 bases: TGTGCCAGCAGCTTGAAGGGGACAGGGGGCGAGCAGTACGTC.

Only a few counts were recorded for this clone. V usage is TRBV13 and J usage is TRBJ1-2; 7 bases line up with TRBD1. Germline CDR1 is PRHDT and CDR2 is FYEKMQ (reference sequence). The CDR3 extends over 13 amino acids. With 5 bases clipped from V and 6 bases from J, the junction kept 6 bases outside the gene matches. For the CDR3, the DNA is TGTGCCAGCAGCGCCTCAGGGGGACATGGCTACACCTTC. It is translated as CASSASGGHGYTF.

This clone has a handful of counts. The chain links TRBV4-1 to TRBJ1-1; D is perhaps TRBD1 (5 bases). Germline CDR1 is MGHRA and CDR2 is YSYEKL. CDR3 length: 14 amino acids. Between the trimmed V and J ends, which lost 3 bases and 0 bases, there was a span of 8 bases. The CDR3 loop reads CASSHPGLNTEAFF. CDR3 DNA sequence: TGCGCCAGCAGCCATCCAGGGCTGAACACTGAAGCTTTCTTT.

This clone has a handful of counts. V and J are TRBV5-1 and TRBJ2-1; 9 bases align to TRBD1. The CDR3 is made up of 14 amino acids. Germline V gene data show CDR1 as SGHRS and CDR2 as YFSETQ. The J segment lost 5 bases and the V segment lost 4 bases, leaving 4 bases of the junction unmatched. The CDR3 DNA follows: TGCGCCAGCAGCCCCGGGACAGGGAACAATGAGCAGTTCTTC. It translates to CASSPGTGNNEQFF. Full variable domain (rest looked up from reference TRBV5-1 and TRBJ2-1): KAGVTQTPRYLIKTRGQQVTLSCSPISGHRSVSWYQQTPGQGLQFLFEYFSETQRNKGNFPGRFSGRQFSNSRSEMNVSTLELGDSALYLCASSPGTGNNEQFFGPGTRLTVL.

J is TRBJ1-2 and V is TRBV19; D call uncertain. Trimming cost V 10 bases and J 5 bases, with 20 bases left between them. CDR3 size: 14 residues. Germline V lookup: CDR1 LNHDA, CDR2 SQIVND (reference sequence). The CDR3: CATKPTAGWYGYTF. Written as DNA, the CDR3 is TGTGCCACGAAGCCCACGGCAGGCTGGTATGGCTACACCTTC.

This clone turned up a few times. The chain combines TRBV2 with TRBJ1-5; 8 nucleotides align to TRBD1. The J segment lost 5 bases and the V segment lost 5 bases, leaving 8 bases of the junction unmatched. The CDR3 totals 15 residues. The V gene's germline CDR1 is SNHLY and CDR2 FYNNEI. CDR3: CASSLSGGVYQPQHF. CDR3 bases: TGTGCCAGCAGTCTCTCAGGGGGCGTTTATCAGCCCCAGCATTTT.

V usage is TRBV19 and J usage is TRBJ2-1, with 8 bases identical to TRBD2. CDR1 and CDR2 (germline): LNHDA, SQIVND (reference sequence). The CDR3 has 16 residues. J lost 0 bases, V lost 6 bases, and 7 bases had no gene match. CDR3 nucleotide sequence: TGTGCCAGTAGCTCCACTAGCGGTAGCTCCTACAATGAGCAGTTCTTC. As protein: CASSSTSGSSYNEQFF.

The chain joins TRBV28 to TRBJ2-1, with 12 nucleotides matching TRBD1. With 3 bases clipped from V and 7 bases from J, the junction kept 16 bases outside the gene matches. The germline CDR1 and CDR2 sequences are MDHEN and SYDVKM. The CDR3 runs 19 residues. CDR3 amino acids: CASSFGGTGGSRSENEQFF. CDR3 bases: TGTGCCAGCAGTTTTGGCGGGACAGGGGGCTCCCGATCGGAGAATGAGCAGTTCTTC.

V usage is TRBV6-5 and J usage is TRBJ2-7; 9 bases fit TRBD2. Per germline, CDR1 MNHEY and CDR2 SVGAGI. The CDR3 has 14 residues. Unmatched junction bases numbered 7, after V lost 6 bases and J lost 4 bases. CDR3 DNA sequence: TGTGCCAGCAGCCGCGGGGGGGGCGCGTACGAGCAGTACTTC. Its translation: CASSRGGGAYEQYF.

This clone occurred a few times. The chain joins TRBV19 to TRBJ1-2; D ambiguous. V dropped 5 bases and J dropped 8 bases, with 12 bases sitting between them. Germline V lookup: CDR1 LNHDA, CDR2 SQIVND (reference sequence). This CDR3 spans 12 amino acids. CDR3 sequence reads: CASSGPGGGYTF. In nucleotides, the CDR3 is TGTGCCAGTAGTGGACCAGGAGGGGGCTACACCTTC.

The chain combines TRBV10-3 with TRBJ2-1; 7 nucleotides align to TRBD2. CDR1 is ENHRY, CDR2 SYGVKD, per germline. The CDR3 contains 15 residues. Trimming removed 2 bases from V and 9 bases from J; junction bases left unmatched: 10. The CDR3 bases are TGTGCCATCAGTGAGGCCCTAGCGGAGTGGGGTGAGCAGTTCTTC. This translates into CAISEALAEWGEQFF.

The chain uses TRBV15 and TRBJ1-4; weak D call: TRBD1 (6 bases). Germline CDR1 is LNHNV and CDR2 is YYDKDF (reference sequence). This CDR3 has 15 amino acids. Trimming removed 0 bases from V and 8 bases from J, with 13 bases in between. CDR3 sequence: CATSREGGRLEKLFF. Written as DNA, the CDR3 is TGTGCCACCAGCAGAGAGGGGGGGCGACTGGAAAAACTGTTTTTT.

The chain carries TRBV7-3 and TRBJ1-2, with D tentatively TRBD1 (5 bases). V lost 2 bases, J lost 6 bases, and 10 bases lay in between. This CDR3 comprises 13 residues. Germline CDR1 and CDR2: SGHTA and FQGTGA. CDR3 DNA sequence: TGTGCCAGCAGCTTAGTAGGGGCGGATGGCTACACCTTC. Translated, it gives CASSLVGADGYTF.

This clone turned up a few times. The chain joins TRBV7-2 to TRBJ2-1, with D perhaps TRBD2 (5 bases). This CDR3 contains 16 residues. V was pared by 0 bases and J by 12 bases, with 21 bases between. Germline CDR1 and CDR2: SGHTA and FQGNSA. The CDR3 bases are TGTGCCAGCAGCTTAGCAGGGCTAGCTACCAGAGTTCGGCAGTTCTTC. Translation: CASSLAGLATRVRQFF.

This chain uses TRBV19 with TRBJ2-5; 7 positions agree with TRBD1. This CDR3 region has 16 residues. Trimming removed 1 base from V and 2 bases from J; junction bases left unmatched: 7. The germline V gene has CDR1 LNHDA and CDR2 SQIVND (reference sequence). The CDR3 nucleotides read TGTGCCAGTAGTATAGGATTGATGGGACAGCAAGAGACCCAGTACTTC. This encodes CASSIGLMGQQETQYF.

This clone has only a few counts. The V and J genes are TRBV21-1 and TRBJ2-4; no check of the table's D call, TRBD1, against the DNA was made. TRBV21-1 constitutes a pseudogene. The CDR3 covers 15 residues. For the CDR3, the DNA is TGTGCCAGCAGCCTCAGGGGCTTAGCCAAAAACATTCAGTACTTC. It specifies CASSLRGLAKNIQYF.

This clone was detected only a few times. The rearrangement uses TRBV29-1 and TRBJ1-1; 8 bases map to TRBD1. Germline V gene lookup returns CDR1 SQVTM and CDR2 ANQGSEA. The J segment lost 7 bases and the V segment lost 1 base, leaving 5 bases of the junction unmatched. The CDR3 sequence is 13 residues long. The chain's CDR3 is CSVEGLQGVEAFF. The CDR3 DNA sequence: TGCAGCGTTGAAGGTCTACAGGGGGTTGAAGCTTTCTTT. Supplemented by reference TRBV29-1 and TRBJ1-1, the full variable domain reads SAVISQKPSRDICQRGTSLTIQCQVDSQVTMMFWYRQQPGQSLTLIATANQGSEATYESGFVIDKFPISRPNLTFSTLTVSNMSPEDSSIYLCSVEGLQGVEAFFGQGTRLTVV.

This clone was counted between two and nine times. This chain joins TRBV5-1 and TRBJ2-7; 15 bases agree with TRBD2. The junction had 12 bases not matched to a gene; V was cut back by 0 bases and J by 5 bases. The CDR3 loop spans 19 amino acids. In germline, CDR1 is SGHRS, CDR2 YFSETQ. CDR3 sequence: CASSLEPGTSGRLWNEQYF. The DNA of the CDR3 is TGCGCCAGCAGCTTGGAGCCCGGGACTAGCGGGAGGCTGTGGAACGAGCAGTACTTC.

The chain couples TRBV30 to TRBJ2-5; D may be TRBD2 (6 bases). Per germline, CDR1 GTSNPN and CDR2 SVGIG (reference sequence). The CDR3 spans 14 residues. Between the trimmed V and J ends, which lost 3 bases and 9 bases, there was a span of 20 bases. The CDR3 region is CAWSPGAGPQSQYF. The CDR3 DNA reads as TGTGCCTGGAGCCCCGGTGCGGGACCGCAGTCCCAGTACTTC. Complete variable domain (other parts from reference TRBV30 and TRBJ2-5): SQTIHQWPATLVQPVGSPLSLECTVEGTSNPNLYWYRQAAGRGLQLLFYSVGIGQISSEVPQNLSASRPQDRQFILSSKKLLLSDSGFYLCAWSPGAGPQSQYFGPGTRLLVL.

This clone has only a few counts. This chain links TRBV5-4 with TRBJ2-6; no definite D call. Per the germline V gene, CDR1 is SGHNT and CDR2 is YYREEE (reference sequence). The V end lost 0 bases, the J end lost 0 bases, and 4 bases lay between the germline ends. The CDR3 loop spans 15 amino acids. Here the CDR3 DNA reads TGTGCCAGCAGCTTGGACATCTCTGGGGCCAACGTCCTGACTTTC. Its protein product is CASSLDISGANVLTF.

The CDR3 region is CASSQGVYEQYV. The CDR3 DNA sequence: TGTGCCAGCAGCCAGGGGGTGTACGAGCAGTACGTC. The chain couples TRBV11-3 to TRBJ2-7; 7 bases match TRBD1. CDR3 length equals 12 residues. The trim removed 5 bases at V and 4 bases at J, leaving 2 bases unmatched. Germline V gives CDR1 SGHNT, CDR2 YENEEA.

This clone was seen more than once but under ten times. CDR3 protein: CASSLTSVADTQYF. Here the CDR3 DNA reads TGTGCCAGCAGCTTGACTAGCGTAGCAGATACGCAGTATTTT. The chain has TRBV5-5 and TRBJ2-3, with 7 bases identical to TRBD2. From germline, CDR1 is SGHKS and CDR2 YYEKEE (reference sequence). The CDR3 covers 14 residues. Trimming at V came to 1 base and at J to 4 bases, leaving 3 bases not matched to a gene.

This clone has more than one count but fewer than ten. The V gene is TRBV5-1, the J gene TRBJ1-2, with TRBD1 as a possible D gene (6 bases). V was shortened by 0 bases and J by 8 bases, with 11 bases between the two germline ends. The CDR3 has 13 amino acids. CDR1 SGHRS and CDR2 YFSETQ come from the germline V gene. CDR3 amino acids: CASSLEGTLGYTF. The CDR3 nucleotides read TGCGCCAGCAGCTTGGAGGGGACACTAGGCTACACCTTC.